Below, 14 T cell receptor beta chains from the same sample are listed, as sequenced in a study of cytomegalovirus exposure and HLA in healthy donors. 60 Vbeta and 13 Jbeta primers were used in PCR. The table came from immunoSEQ multiplex PCR; TCRdb's copy has only in-frame clones and leaves some out. The sample carries some 130,000 clones, roughly 60% recorded once. The sequencing sample was made of PBMCs. Receptors originate from a man in his forties or fifties in good health and CMV-seropositive.

This chain connects TRBV4-1 to TRBJ1-2; D gene uncertain. The V gene lost 1 base and the J gene lost 3 bases, with 12 bases spanning the gap. The germline V gene has CDR1 MGHRA and CDR2 YSYEKL. CDR3 size: 15 residues. The CDR3 sequence is CASSQAPDGYYGYTF. CDR3 DNA sequence: TGCGCCAGCAGCCAAGCCCCTGACGGGTACTATGGCTACACCTTC.

The chain couples TRBV4-3 to TRBJ1-1; 7 bases fit TRBD1. The germline CDR1 and CDR2 sequences are LGHNA and YSLEER. This CDR3 is 15 amino acids long. Trimming at V came to 4 bases and at J to 1 base, leaving 6 bases not matched to a gene. CDR3 DNA: TGCGCCAGCAGCCGGGACAGCCGCTCGAACACTGAAGCTTTCTTT. This gives the protein CASSRDSRSNTEAFF.

Comment on this clone: Other nucleotide sequences from this sample produce the same CDR3. In nucleotides, the CDR3 is TGTGCCAGCAGCCCTAGTCGGGGGTCTGGAAACACCATATATTTT. Translated, it gives CASSPSRGSGNTIYF. This chain links TRBV5-6 with TRBJ1-3, with TRBD1 as a possible D gene (5 bases). V was cut by 4 bases and J by 1 base, with 12 bases left in between. CDR1 is SGHDT and CDR2 is YYEEEE in the germline V gene. CDR3 size: 15 residues.

The chain is built from TRBV5-1 and TRBJ1-2; the match to TRBD1 covers 9 bases. The CDR3 is 14 amino acids. V dropped 0 bases and J dropped 8; count of bases not matched to a gene: 5. Germline CDR1 and CDR2: SGHRS and YFSETQ. The CDR3 DNA is TGCGCCAGCAGCTTGGGTCGGGACAGGGAAGGCTACACCTTC. Amino acid sequence: CASSLGRDREGYTF.

This sequence joins TRBV18 and TRBJ1-1; D may be TRBD1 (5 bases). The CDR3 is 15 amino acids. Germline CDR1 KGHSH, CDR2 LQKENI. The V end was cut by 6 bases, the J end by 4 bases, with 18 bases between. The CDR3 DNA reads as TGTGCCAGCTCTCCCGCCCAGGGCGGAATCACTGAAGCTTTCTTT. Translation: CASSPAQGGITEAFF.

This chain connects TRBV11-1 to TRBJ1-1; possible D gene TRBD1, 5 bases. The CDR3 has 16 amino acids. The V gene's germline CDR1 is SGHAT and CDR2 FQDESV (reference sequence). The germline V and J ends were trimmed by 1 base and 0 bases, with 12 bases remaining between them. CDR3: CASSLGGGELNTEAFF. In DNA, the CDR3 is TGTGCCAGCAGCTTAGGGGGGGGAGAACTGAACACTGAAGCTTTCTTT.

This clone appeared once. V and J are TRBV19 and TRBJ2-6; no definite D call. This CDR3 is 17 amino acids long. V shed 7 bases and J shed 0 bases, with 16 bases lying between them. Germline CDR1 LNHDA, CDR2 SQIVND (reference sequence). The CDR3 nucleotides are TGTGCCAGTACCACTCTTAGCAGCAACTCTGGGGCCAACGTCCTGACTTTC. Its protein product is CASTTLSSNSGANVLTF. The full variable domain, with the rest looked up from reference TRBV19 and TRBJ2-6, is DGGITQSPKYLFRKEGQNVTLSCEQNLNHDAMYWYRQDPGQGLRLIYYSQIVNDFQKGDIAEGYSVSREKKESFPLTVTSAQKNPTAFYLCASTTLSSNSGANVLTFGAGSRLTVL.

The chain has TRBV28 and TRBJ1-2; TRBD1 aligns across 7 bases. The junction had 31 bases not matched to a gene; V was cut back by 1 base and J by 2 bases. The CDR3 extends over 24 amino acids. From germline, CDR1 is MDHEN and CDR2 SYDVKM. The CDR3 sequence is CASSLSLVLTGKARRGATNYGYTF. The CDR3 DNA is TGTGCCAGCAGTTTATCCCTTGTTTTGACAGGGAAAGCGCGAAGGGGGGCAACGAACTATGGCTACACCTTC.

The sample holds one count of this clone. The chain links TRBV5-1 to TRBJ2-2, with a possible D match to TRBD1 (6 bases). Per the germline V gene, CDR1 is SGHRS and CDR2 is YFSETQ. The CDR3 length is 15 residues. The germline V and J ends were trimmed by 1 base and 0 bases, with 7 bases remaining between them. CDR3 sequence (DNA): TGCGCCAGCAGCTTGCAGGGGTCGAACACCGGGGAGCTGTTTTTT. Protein: CASSLQGSNTGELFF.

The chain links TRBV7-9 to TRBJ2-5, with D perhaps matching TRBD2 (7 bases). Between the trimmed V and J ends, which lost 0 bases and 5 bases, there was a span of 13 bases. CDR1 and CDR2 (germline): SEHNR, FQNEAQ (reference sequence). The CDR3 loop spans 15 amino acids. The CDR3: CASSLAGGARETQYF. For the CDR3, the DNA is TGTGCCAGCAGCTTAGCTGGGGGGGCGCGTGAGACCCAGTACTTC.

This chain joins TRBV7-3 and TRBJ2-5, with D possibly being TRBD1 (6 bases). Germline CDR1 and CDR2: SGHTA and FQGTGA. CDR3 length: 13 residues. Trimming shortened V by 8 bases and J by 5 bases, and 15 bases separated the two germline ends. In DNA form, the CDR3 reads TGTGCCAGCGGCATTATGCAGGGGGAGACCCAGTACTTC. Translating gives CASGIMQGETQYF. The variable domain in full, with the rest retrieved from reference TRBV7-3 and TRBJ2-5, is GAGVSQTPSNKVTEKGKYVELRCDPISGHTALYWYRQSLGQGPEFLIYFQGTGAADDSGLPNDRFFAVRPEGSVSTLKIQRTERGDSAVYLCASGIMQGETQYFGPGTRLLVL.

The DNA for the CDR3 is TGTGCCAGCAGCTTAGCCGGACTAGCGGGCTACAATGAGCAGTTCTTC. Residues: CASSLAGLAGYNEQFF. This rearrangement joins TRBV7-6 to TRBJ2-1, with 11 positions matching TRBD2. With V trimmed by 0 bases and J by 3 bases, 1 base remained unmatched. Germline V gene lookup returns CDR1 SGHVS and CDR2 FNYEAQ. CDR3 length: 16 residues. The full variable domain, with the rest looked up from reference TRBV7-6 and TRBJ2-1, is GAGVSQSPRYKVTKRGQDVALRCDPISGHVSLYWYRQALGQGPEFLTYFNYEAQQDKSGLPNDRFSAERPEGSISTLTIQRTEQRDSAMYRCASSLAGLAGYNEQFFGPGTRLTVL.

The chain combines TRBV5-4 with TRBJ2-3, with D perhaps TRBD2 (6 bases). CDR3 size: 17 residues. Germline-derived CDR1 and CDR2 are SGHNT and YYREEE (reference sequence). Trimming removed 4 bases at V and 2 bases at J, with 20 bases between. CDR3 nucleotide sequence: TGTGCCAGCAGCCAAGGAGGGCTCCGGGTTATCACAGATACGCAGTATTTT. Amino acids: CASSQGGLRVITDTQYF.

The rearrangement joins TRBV7-9 to TRBJ2-3, with D perhaps matching TRBD1 (6 bases). Germline V gene data show CDR1 as SEHNR and CDR2 as FQNEAQ (reference sequence). The CDR3 loop spans 15 amino acids. Trimming pared 1 base from V and 1 base from J, leaving 9 bases between. CDR3 DNA sequence: TGTGCCAGCAGCTTAGAGGGGGTGGGCACAGATACGCAGTATTTT. It yields the protein CASSLEGVGTDTQYF.